A single sample is the source of the 4 T cell receptor beta chains below, sequenced in a study of blood T cell repertoires in COVID-19. Libraries were prepared by immunoSEQ multiplex PCR; TCRdb keeps only in-frame clonotypes and omits some of them. The table lists roughly 41,000 clones, approximately 90% of them singletons. The sample was peripheral blood. All receptors derive from a human donor in a cohort sampled during active COVID-19.

V is TRBV5-4 and J is TRBJ2-1; D is perhaps TRBD1 (5 bases). V was cut by 0 bases and J by 0 bases, with 10 bases left in between. Per germline, CDR1 SGHNT and CDR2 YYREEE (reference sequence). This CDR3 has 16 amino acids. The CDR3 region has the DNA TGTGCCAGCAGCTTGGGGGGCTCTGGCTCCTACAATGAGCAGTTCTTC. Translating it yields CASSLGGSGSYNEQFF.

The chain joins TRBV5-1 to TRBJ1-3; 8 bases agree with TRBD1. The CDR3 consists of 17 residues. Germline V lookup: CDR1 SGHRS, CDR2 YFSETQ. With V trimmed by 3 bases and J by 0 bases, 8 bases remained unmatched. This chain's CDR3 is CASSSAGQVYSGNTIYF. The CDR3 nucleotides are TGCGCCAGCAGCTCGGCGGGACAGGTTTACTCTGGAAACACCATATATTTT.

The chain uses TRBV4-2 and TRBJ2-2; TRBD2 matches 7 bases. This CDR3 has 14 amino acids. The ends lost 7 bases at V and 0 bases at J; junction bases unmatched: 2. Germline V gene data show CDR1 as LGHNA and CDR2 as YNFKEQ. In nucleotides, the CDR3 is TGTGCCAGCAACGGACTAGCGAACACCGGGGAGCTGTTTTTT. It translates to CASNGLANTGELFF.

The V gene is TRBV27, the J gene TRBJ2-7; 13 nucleotides match TRBD2. Looked up from germline, CDR1 is MNHEY and CDR2 is SMNVEV (reference sequence). Trimming removed 5 bases from V and 3 bases from J; junction bases left unmatched: 7. The CDR3 is made up of 16 amino acids. The CDR3 reads CASSIGTSGTLYEQYF. The CDR3 coding sequence is TGTGCCAGCAGTATAGGGACTAGCGGGACCCTCTACGAGCAGTACTTC.